These T cell receptor beta chains were read from a single sample in a study of beta chain features in type 1 diabetes. Here immunoSEQ multiplex PCR was the method, and the copy in TCRdb shows in-frame clones only, minus some. The data show more than 300,000 clones, approximately 16% seen once. The specimen sequenced was naive CD4+ T cells from blood. The receptors originated from a woman aged 18-29 years in good health. Each CDR3 is given without its conserved first and last residue. A D gene is named only where the DNA matches it firmly.

V	D	J	CDR3
TRBV5-1	-	TRBJ2-5	ATSGGTRETQY
TRBV27	-	TRBJ1-2	ASSLSPGVFGYT
TRBV30	-	TRBJ1-1	AWNSGNTEAF
TRBV5-1	TRBD2	TRBJ2-1	ASSYLQRGGYNEQF
TRBV29-1	TRBD1	TRBJ2-3	SARQGATTDTQY
TRBV2	-	TRBJ1-2	ASPTGLGGSGYT
TRBV19	-	TRBJ2-1	ASSKAPFNRVTYNEQF
TRBV27	-	TRBJ2-1	ASTLGGANNEQF
TRBV7-3	-	TRBJ2-7	ASSLSGVRGAEQY
TRBV14	TRBD1	TRBJ2-2	ASSLRTGAAGELF
TRBV7-9	-	TRBJ1-5	ASSFFLGAVQPQH
TRBV11-2	TRBD2	TRBJ2-1	ASSSGTSGGYNEQF
TRBV11-2	TRBD2	TRBJ2-1	ASSLASPGAGALEQF
TRBV7-9	-	TRBJ1-2	ASSLRDSSNYGYT
TRBV7-2	-	TRBJ2-5	ASSRLALGETQY
TRBV5-6	-	TRBJ1-4	ASSLLYEKLF
TRBV6-6	-	TRBJ1-4	ASGRGGEKLF
TRBV29-1	-	TRBJ2-1	SVVGRNYYNEQF
TRBV6-5	TRBD2	TRBJ2-2	ASGGGRTGELF
TRBV5-6	-	TRBJ2-2	ASSTSGWNTGELF
TRBV6-5	-	TRBJ2-3	ASSTLARLTDTQY
TRBV9	-	TRBJ2-5	ASSGGPMIGQETQY
TRBV15	-	TRBJ2-1	ATSRDPPGDSSYNEQF
TRBV5-4	TRBD1	TRBJ2-7	ASSLGPGQGAYEQY
TRBV30	TRBD1	TRBJ1-2	AWSPLTTGYGYT
TRBV28	TRBD2	TRBJ2-3	ASSSGTSGTTDTQY
TRBV30	TRBD1	TRBJ1-4	AWSGTGTGEKLF
TRBV27	TRBD2	TRBJ2-3	ASSPRLAGKVDTQY
TRBV28	-	TRBJ2-2	ASSWSGLNTGELF
TRBV2	-	TRBJ2-5	ASRKSGGETQY
TRBV4-3	-	TRBJ2-7	ASSQDLSRTYEQY
TRBV7-8	-	TRBJ2-5	ASSLVSDQETQY
TRBV28	TRBD2	TRBJ2-1	ASSSSGKFNNEQF
TRBV29-1	-	TRBJ2-7	SVGLPSYEQY
TRBV30	TRBD2	TRBJ2-3	AWSERGGRALDTQY
TRBV30	-	TRBJ1-2	AWSSQGRHYGYT
TRBV10-3	TRBD2	TRBJ2-1	AISELAGVDEQF
TRBV9	-	TRBJ1-5	ASSVEGEVGAQH
TRBV25-1	-	TRBJ1-1	ASSDQGYTEAF
TRBV9	-	TRBJ2-1	ASSRGDSSYNEQF
TRBV4-3	TRBD1	TRBJ1-2	ASSQSTGGGYGYT
TRBV5-1	TRBD2	TRBJ2-1	ASSLGWEGQF
TRBV5-6	TRBD2	TRBJ2-1	ASSPMKVREALINKGQF
TRBV13	-	TRBJ2-1	ASSIRLLEQF
TRBV27	TRBD2	TRBJ2-1	ASSQRGTSSYNEQF
TRBV23-1	-	TRBJ2-7	ARGDEQY
TRBV5-1	-	TRBJ1-1	ASSLSGGRRTEAF
TRBV2	TRBD2	TRBJ2-1	ASILAGVNNEQF
TRBV5-1	-	TRBJ2-1	ASSLAFNEQF
TRBV7-8	-	TRBJ1-5	ASSPRAGGNQPQH
TRBV5-1	-	TRBJ2-1	ASSFGKVHNEQF
TRBV6-5	TRBD2	TRBJ2-1	ASSYFVTSGRDEQF
TRBV29-1	TRBD1	TRBJ2-5	SGDTGAQETQY
TRBV6-1	TRBD1	TRBJ1-2	ASSERGRSYGYT